This T cell receptor (beta chain) derives from a study of shared clonotypes between healthy human individuals. As for the study in general: The cohort had two women and a few men, ages 18 to 49. There were three CD4 naive, three CD4 memory, two CD8 naive and one CD8 memory plates per donor.

Genomic DNA belonging to each subset was distributed in equal measure over several immunoSEQ plates. Here immunoSEQ multiplex PCR was the method, and the copy in TCRdb shows in-frame clones only, minus some. The table lists about 820,000 clones, about 92% of them singletons, with 24% in the top ten. Naivety among CD8 cells was defined by CD45RO negativity and positive CCR7 selection, thereby excluding terminally differentiated effector memory CD45RA+ cells. Study results and limitations: In this cohort, only blood was sampled, and tissue repertoires likely differ.

This CDR3 comprises 14 residues. The germline V and J ends were trimmed by 2 bases and 7 bases, with 11 bases remaining between them. Per germline, CDR1 MGHDK and CDR2 SYGVNS. Details on this clone: Its matching antigen is unknown.

The chain carries TRBV25-1 and TRBJ2-2, with D perhaps TRBD1 (6 bases). Sample: naive CD8+ T cells sorted from blood. This receptor was taken from a man aged 25-45 years in good health. The CDR3 DNA sequence: TGTGCCAGCAGTGAAAACAGGGCGGGCGGGGAGCTGTTTTTT. Translated: CASSENRAGGELFF.